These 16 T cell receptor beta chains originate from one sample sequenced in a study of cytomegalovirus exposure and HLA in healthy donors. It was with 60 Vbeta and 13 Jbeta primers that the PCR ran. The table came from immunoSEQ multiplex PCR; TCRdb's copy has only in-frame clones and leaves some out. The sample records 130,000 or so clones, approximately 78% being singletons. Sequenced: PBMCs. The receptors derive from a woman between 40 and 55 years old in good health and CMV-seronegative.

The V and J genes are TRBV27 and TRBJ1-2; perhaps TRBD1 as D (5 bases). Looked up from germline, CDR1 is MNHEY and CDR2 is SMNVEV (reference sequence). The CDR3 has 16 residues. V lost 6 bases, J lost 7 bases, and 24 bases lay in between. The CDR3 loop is CASSTYFRGDVSGYTF. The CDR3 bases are TGTGCCAGCAGCACCTATTTTAGGGGCGATGTTAGTGGCTACACCTTC.

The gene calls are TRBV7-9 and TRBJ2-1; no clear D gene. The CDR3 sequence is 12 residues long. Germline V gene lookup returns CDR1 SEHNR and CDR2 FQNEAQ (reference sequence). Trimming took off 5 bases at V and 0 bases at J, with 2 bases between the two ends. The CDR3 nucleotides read TGTGCCAGCAGCCTCTCCTACAATGAGCAGTTCTTC. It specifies CASSLSYNEQFF. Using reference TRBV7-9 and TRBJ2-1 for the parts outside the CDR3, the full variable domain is DTGVSQNPRHKITKRGQNVTFRCDPISEHNRLYWYRQTLGQGPEFLTYFQNEAQLEKSRLLSDRFSAERPKGSFSTLEIQRTEQGDSAMYLCASSLSYNEQFFGPGTRLTVL.

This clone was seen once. Here the CDR3 DNA reads TGTGCCAGCAGCGGCCTGACAGAGCAAGAGACCCAGTACTTC. Encoded protein: CASSGLTEQETQYF. This sequence joins TRBV9 and TRBJ2-5; the D gene is possibly TRBD1 (5 bases). The germline V gene has CDR1 SGDLS and CDR2 YYNGEE. Trimming took 3 bases from V and 2 from J, leaving 11 bases between them. The CDR3 consists of 14 residues.

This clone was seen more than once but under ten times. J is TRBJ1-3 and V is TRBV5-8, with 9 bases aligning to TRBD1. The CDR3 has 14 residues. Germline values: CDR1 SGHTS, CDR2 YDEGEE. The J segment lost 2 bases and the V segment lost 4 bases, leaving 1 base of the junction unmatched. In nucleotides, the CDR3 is TGTGCCAGCAGCCGGACAGGGGCTGGAAACACCATATATTTT. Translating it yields CASSRTGAGNTIYF.

The CDR3 bases are TGTGCCAGCAGTGTACAGGGTCGGGAAAAACTGTTTTTT. It translates to CASSVQGREKLFF. The chain combines TRBV27 with TRBJ1-4; D perhaps matches TRBD1 (6 bases). The V gene lost 5 bases and the J gene lost 8 bases, with 12 bases spanning the gap. The CDR3 is 13 amino acids. The germline gives CDR1 MNHEY, CDR2 SMNVEV (reference sequence). Combining the CDR3 with reference TRBV27 and TRBJ1-4 gives the whole variable domain EAQVTQNPRYLITVTGKKLTVTCSQNMNHEYMSWYRQDPGLGLRQIYYSMNVEVTDKGDVPEGYKVSRKEKRNFPLILESPSPNQTSLYFCASSVQGREKLFFGSGTQLSVL.

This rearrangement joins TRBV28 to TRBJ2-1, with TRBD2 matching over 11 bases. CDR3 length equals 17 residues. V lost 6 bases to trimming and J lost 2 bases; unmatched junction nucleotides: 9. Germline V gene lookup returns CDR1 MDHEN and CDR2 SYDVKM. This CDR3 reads CASSSVEGLAAYNEQFF. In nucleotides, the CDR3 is TGTGCCAGCAGCTCCGTAGAGGGACTAGCGGCCTACAATGAGCAGTTCTTC.

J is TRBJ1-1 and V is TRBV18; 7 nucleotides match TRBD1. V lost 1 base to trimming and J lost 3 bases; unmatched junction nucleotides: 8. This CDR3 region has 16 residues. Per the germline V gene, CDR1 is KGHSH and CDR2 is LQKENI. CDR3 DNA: TGTGCCAGCTCACCACGCAGAGGACAGGAGGACACTGAAGCTTTCTTT. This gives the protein CASSPRRGQEDTEAFF.

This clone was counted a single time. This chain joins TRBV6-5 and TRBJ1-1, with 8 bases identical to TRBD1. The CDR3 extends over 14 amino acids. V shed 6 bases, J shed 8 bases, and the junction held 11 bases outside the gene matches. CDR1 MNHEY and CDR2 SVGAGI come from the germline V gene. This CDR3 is CASRDRQGPSEAFF. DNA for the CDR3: TGTGCCAGCAGGGACAGACAGGGGCCGAGCGAAGCTTTCTTT.

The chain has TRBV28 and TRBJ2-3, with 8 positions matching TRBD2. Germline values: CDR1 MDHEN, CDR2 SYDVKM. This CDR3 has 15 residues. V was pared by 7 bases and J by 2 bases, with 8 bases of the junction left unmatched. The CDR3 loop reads CASTTAGALTDTQYF. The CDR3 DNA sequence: TGTGCCAGCACCACAGCGGGGGCCCTCACAGATACGCAGTATTTT. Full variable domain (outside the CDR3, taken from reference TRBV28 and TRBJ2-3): DVKVTQSSRYLVKRTGEKVFLECVQDMDHENMFWYRQDPGLGLRLIYFSYDVKMKEKGDIPEGYSVSREKKERFSLILESASTNQTSMYLCASTTAGALTDTQYFGPGTRLTVL.

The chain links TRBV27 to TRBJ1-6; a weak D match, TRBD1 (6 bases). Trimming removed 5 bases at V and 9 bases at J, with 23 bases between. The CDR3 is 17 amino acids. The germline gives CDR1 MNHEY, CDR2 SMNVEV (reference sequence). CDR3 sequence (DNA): TGTGCCAGCAGTACCCTACCTTGGGGGGGGCTAGGTTCACCCCTCCACTTT. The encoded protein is CASSTLPWGGLGSPLHF.

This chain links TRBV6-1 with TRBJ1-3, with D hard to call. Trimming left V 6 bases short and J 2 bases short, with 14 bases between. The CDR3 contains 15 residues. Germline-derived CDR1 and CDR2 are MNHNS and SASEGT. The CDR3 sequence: CASSLGGLPGNTIYF. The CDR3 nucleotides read TGTGCCAGCAGCTTGGGCGGGCTCCCTGGAAACACCATATATTTT.

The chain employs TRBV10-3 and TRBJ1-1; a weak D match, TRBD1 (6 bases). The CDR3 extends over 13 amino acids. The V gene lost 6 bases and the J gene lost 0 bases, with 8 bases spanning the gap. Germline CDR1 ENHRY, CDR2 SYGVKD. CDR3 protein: CAIRDSLNTEAFF. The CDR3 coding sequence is TGTGCCATCAGGGACAGCTTGAACACTGAAGCTTTCTTT.

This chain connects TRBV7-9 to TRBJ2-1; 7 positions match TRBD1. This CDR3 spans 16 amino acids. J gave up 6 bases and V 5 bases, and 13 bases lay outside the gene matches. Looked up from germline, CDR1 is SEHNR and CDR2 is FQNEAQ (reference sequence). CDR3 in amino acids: CASSGPTGLGLNEQFF. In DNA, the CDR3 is TGTGCCAGCAGCGGGCCGACAGGGCTAGGACTCAATGAGCAGTTCTTC. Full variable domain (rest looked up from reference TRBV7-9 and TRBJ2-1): DTGVSQNPRHKITKRGQNVTFRCDPISEHNRLYWYRQTLGQGPEFLTYFQNEAQLEKSRLLSDRFSAERPKGSFSTLEIQRTEQGDSAMYLCASSGPTGLGLNEQFFGPGTRLTVL.

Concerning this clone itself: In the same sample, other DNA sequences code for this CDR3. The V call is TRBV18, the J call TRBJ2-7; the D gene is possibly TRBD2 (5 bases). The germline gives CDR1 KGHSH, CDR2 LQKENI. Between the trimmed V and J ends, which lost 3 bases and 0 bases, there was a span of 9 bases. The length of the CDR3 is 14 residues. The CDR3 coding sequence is TGTGCCAGCTCACCTGGACTGGTCTCCTACGAGCAGTACTTC. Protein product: CASSPGLVSYEQYF.

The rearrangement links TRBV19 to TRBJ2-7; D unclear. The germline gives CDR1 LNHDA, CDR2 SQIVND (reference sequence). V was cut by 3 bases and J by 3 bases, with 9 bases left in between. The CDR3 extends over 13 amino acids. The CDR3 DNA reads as TGTGCCAGTAGTATTTTACATCACTACGAGCAGTACTTC. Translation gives CASSILHHYEQYF.

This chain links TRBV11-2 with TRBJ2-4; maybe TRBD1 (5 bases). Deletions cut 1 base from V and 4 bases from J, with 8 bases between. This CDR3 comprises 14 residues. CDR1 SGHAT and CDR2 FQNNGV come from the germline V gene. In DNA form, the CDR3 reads TGTGCCAGCAGCTTAGTGGCAGGGAAAAACATTCAGTACTTC. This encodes CASSLVAGKNIQYF.